This TCR beta chain was sequenced during a study of T cell changes during pregnancy in multiple sclerosis. This CDR3 contains 14 residues. Trimming took 10 bases from V and 5 from J; bases not matched to a gene: 11. Germline loops: CDR1 ENHRY, CDR2 SYGVKD. The protocol was immunoSEQ multiplex PCR, while the TCRdb copy is restricted to in-frame clones and leaves out a portion. The sample has tens of thousands of clones; 90% to 95% are singletons. This sequence originates from a female donor with multiple sclerosis, enrolled in a pregnancy study. V usage is TRBV10-3 and J usage is TRBJ2-1, with 7 nucleotides matching TRBD1. The sequenced sample was peripheral blood, obtained in the second trimester of pregnancy. This CDR3 reads CATQQSTGNNEQFF. Here the CDR3 DNA reads TGTGCCACACAACAATCGACAGGGAACAATGAGCAGTTCTTC.